The sequence of this T cell receptor (beta chain) was determined in a study of OX40 agonist ivuxolimab in advanced cancers. Study-level findings and limits: The study found among the lowest clonal expansion in partial responders at 0.1-3.0 mg/kg. At 0.1 to 3.0 mg/kg, CD4+ and CD8+ blood T cells expanded clonally by week 6.

Notes on this clone: The target antigen is unknown.

The V gene lost 4 bases and the J gene lost 6 bases, with 9 bases spanning the gap. The CDR3 loop spans 12 amino acids. From germline, CDR1 is LNHDA and CDR2 SQIVND (reference sequence). Sequencing was performed with immunoSEQ multiplex PCR; in TCRdb, only in-frame clones are kept and a portion is missing. The table lists 70,000 to 95,000 clones, roughly nine tenths of them singletons. This TCR came from an adult with an advanced solid tumor such as melanoma, head and neck, liver or kidney cancer. The starting material was CD4+ or CD8+ T cells sorted from blood, obtained in a trial of the OX40 agonist ivuxolimab. The gene calls are TRBV19 and TRBJ1-2; a possible D gene is TRBD1 (5 bases). The DNA of the CDR3 is TGTGCCAGTAGTAGTCAGGGCCATGGCTACACCTTC. This gives the protein CASSSQGHGYTF.